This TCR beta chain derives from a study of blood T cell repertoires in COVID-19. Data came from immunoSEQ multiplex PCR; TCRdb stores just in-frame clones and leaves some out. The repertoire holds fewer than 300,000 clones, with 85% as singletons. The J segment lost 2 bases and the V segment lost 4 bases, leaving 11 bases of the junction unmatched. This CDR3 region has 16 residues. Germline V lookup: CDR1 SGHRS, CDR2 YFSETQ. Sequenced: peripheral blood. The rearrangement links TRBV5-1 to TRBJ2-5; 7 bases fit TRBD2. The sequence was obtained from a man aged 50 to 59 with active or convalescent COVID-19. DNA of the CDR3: TGCGCCAGCAGCCAGGCGCGGGAGCCTTATCAAGAGACCCAGTACTTC. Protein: CASSQAREPYQETQYF.